This T cell receptor (beta chain) was found in a study of cytomegalovirus exposure and HLA in healthy donors. Study details: In a later analysis, the 130 or so validation repertoires were reported to have used the same platform as the approximately 670 first-cohort repertoires. General observations from the study: In vitro testing confirmed a few CMV-associated chains as specific for CMV antigens. A later analysis found first-cohort TCR clusters tended to co-occur in the 110 or so validation repertoires. It was 150 or so TCR beta chains that were listed as cytomegalovirus-associated.

Concerning this clone: Its antigen is still unknown.

The method was immunoSEQ multiplex PCR; TCRdb's version includes in-frame clones alone and lacks a portion of them. The data hold roughly 330,000 clones, with 75% to 90% observed a single time. Trimming removed 6 bases from V and 3 bases from J, with 14 bases in between. Germline CDR1 reads LNHDA; CDR2 reads SQIVND (reference sequence). The CDR3 covers 14 residues. The chain carries TRBV19 and TRBJ1-1; unclear D gene. The receptor was isolated from a woman younger than 45 in good health and CMV-seropositive. Sequencing was carried out using PBMCs. The CDR3 sequence: CASSPTAVDTEAFF. CDR3 bases: TGTGCCAGTAGCCCGACGGCGGTGGACACTGAAGCTTTCTTT.